This entry concerns a single TCR beta chain. What it binds is unknown. Germline CDR1 SGHVS, CDR2 FQNEAQ. V gave up 1 base and J gave up 1 base, with 7 bases separating them. This CDR3 has 14 amino acids. This sample is drawn from a study of OX40 agonist ivuxolimab in advanced cancers. The wider study: People in dose escalation had one of these cancers: hepatocellular carcinoma, melanoma, renal cell or head and neck cancer. Subjects had a mean age of about 65 years, with a range of about 23 to 79; approximately 83% were male.

The repertoire was sequenced with immunoSEQ multiplex PCR; TCRdb's copy has only in-frame clones and lacks some. The repertoire holds about 54,000 clones, with approximately 84% as singletons. Study-wide findings and caveats: On average, CD8+ T cells showed a greater number of expanded clones than CD4+. Researchers did not determine the expanded peripheral T cells' antigen specificity.

Sequenced material: CD4+ or CD8+ T cells sorted from blood, taken in a trial of the OX40 agonist ivuxolimab. The chain has TRBV7-8 and TRBJ1-2, with D unresolved. This sequence was found in an adult with an advanced solid tumor such as melanoma, head and neck, liver or kidney cancer. CDR3: CASSLGLFNYGYTF. The CDR3 DNA sequence: TGTGCCAGCAGCTTAGGTCTCTTTAACTATGGCTACACCTTC.